This paragraph reports one T cell receptor (beta chain). The entry originates in a study of blood T cell repertoires in COVID-19. The protocol was immunoSEQ multiplex PCR, while the TCRdb copy is restricted to in-frame clones and leaves out a portion. This table has more than 100,000 clones, 84% appearing once. The source of this sequence is a human donor in a cohort sampled during active COVID-19. Sequencing input: peripheral blood.

The CDR3 region has the DNA TGTGCCAGCAGCTTAGACAGGGTGGGGGCCAACGTCCTGACTTTC. This codes for CASSLDRVGANVLTF. The chain joins TRBV7-2 to TRBJ2-6; the D gene is possibly TRBD1 (6 bases). Germline values: CDR1 SGHTA, CDR2 FQGNSA. Trimming pared 1 base from V and 4 bases from J, leaving 8 bases between. The CDR3 runs to 15 residues.